Listed here are 30 T cell receptor beta chains from one sample, sequenced in a study of shared clonotypes between healthy human individuals (TCRdb year 2020). Library construction relied on the immunoSEQ multiplex PCR assay. TCRdb's version of the immuneACCESS table is confined to in-frame rearrangements and falls short of the full clone set. An unresolved V gene accounts for under half of the shortfall where checked; the remainder is of unknown origin. The sample table contains millions of clones; only one count was recorded for 90% to 95% of them. More than 0.12% of the sample goes to the ten largest clones. The sequenced sample was naive CD4+ T cells sorted from blood. This sample's cell subset or site label indicates: CD45RA+ positively selected. Source of these receptors: a man between 18 and 29 years old in good health.

A remark on this clone: In the same sample, other DNA sequences code for this CDR3. The chain links TRBV19 to TRBJ1-5, with unresolved D. The germline V gene encodes CDR1 LNHDA and CDR2 SQIVND (reference sequence). The CDR3 length is 13 residues. V lost 0 bases and J 4 bases, leaving 4 bases between the germline ends. The CDR3 DNA sequence: TGTGCCAGTAGTATAGAGCGGAATCAGCCCCAGCATTTT. Its translation: CASSIERNQPQHF. Variable domain in full (rest from reference TRBV19 and TRBJ1-5): DGGITQSPKYLFRKEGQNVTLSCEQNLNHDAMYWYRQDPGQGLRLIYYSQIVNDFQKGDIAEGYSVSREKKESFPLTVTSAQKNPTAFYLCASSIERNQPQHFGDGTRLSIL.

The V and J genes are TRBV19 and TRBJ1-1; no definite D call. V lost 3 bases and J 3 bases, leaving 11 bases between the germline ends. CDR1 is LNHDA and CDR2 is SQIVND in the germline V gene (reference sequence). This CDR3 has 14 residues. CDR3 region: CASSISASYTEAFF. The CDR3 DNA follows: TGTGCCAGTAGTATTAGCGCCTCGTACACTGAAGCTTTCTTT. Full variable domain (rest looked up from reference TRBV19 and TRBJ1-1): DGGITQSPKYLFRKEGQNVTLSCEQNLNHDAMYWYRQDPGQGLRLIYYSQIVNDFQKGDIAEGYSVSREKKESFPLTVTSAQKNPTAFYLCASSISASYTEAFFGQGTRLTVV.

This clone was detected only a few times. The sample has other DNA sequences that encode this CDR3 too. In nucleotides, the CDR3 is TGTGCCAGCAGTACGGGTCAGGGGTATCAGCCCCAGCATTTT. Amino acid sequence: CASSTGQGYQPQHF. This chain links TRBV2 with TRBJ1-5; D is possibly TRBD1 (6 bases). This CDR3 region has 14 residues. CDR1 and CDR2 (germline): SNHLY, FYNNEI. V gave up 5 bases and J gave up 5 bases, with 13 bases separating them.

This clone was seen a single time. The V gene is TRBV5-1, the J gene TRBJ2-5; a weak D match, TRBD2 (5 bases). Germline assignment: CDR1 SGHRS and CDR2 YFSETQ. This CDR3 is 13 amino acids long. V was clipped by 4 bases and J by 5 bases, with 12 bases between them. The CDR3 DNA reads TGCGCCAGCAGCCACCCTTCGGGGGAGACCCAGTACTTC. It specifies CASSHPSGETQYF.

This clone was detected once. This sample includes further DNA sequences coding for the same CDR3. The chain has TRBV18 and TRBJ2-5, with 9 bases matching TRBD2. CDR1 KGHSH and CDR2 LQKENI come from the germline V gene. The trim removed 3 bases at V and 5 bases at J, leaving 4 bases unmatched. The CDR3 covers 14 residues. In DNA, the CDR3 is TGTGCCAGCTCACCTTTGACTAGCGGTGAGACCCAGTACTTC. It translates to CASSPLTSGETQYF.

Notes on this clone: Other DNA sequences in this specimen translate into the identical CDR3. This chain joins TRBV18 and TRBJ2-5; 8 nucleotides match TRBD2. J gave up 2 bases and V 1 base, and 3 bases lay outside the gene matches. The CDR3 sequence is 15 residues long. Germline V CDR1 and CDR2: KGHSH, LQKENI. CDR3 sequence reads: CASSPLAGPQETQYF. CDR3 bases: TGTGCCAGCTCACCACTAGCGGGACCGCAAGAGACCCAGTACTTC.

On this clone: This specimen includes other DNA sequences encoding the same CDR3. The chain is built from TRBV7-8 and TRBJ2-2, with no clear D. V lost 1 base and J 6 bases, leaving 6 bases between the germline ends. Germline CDR1 and CDR2: SGHVS and FQNEAQ. The length of the CDR3 is 13 residues. The CDR3 DNA sequence: TGTGCCAGCAGCTTAGACAGATCCGGGGAGCTGTTTTTT. Its protein is CASSLDRSGELFF.

V gene TRBV2 combines with J gene TRBJ1-1; 9 bases agree with TRBD1. V shed 6 bases and J 4 bases; nucleotides not matched to a gene: 9. Germline V gene data show CDR1 as SNHLY and CDR2 as FYNNEI. This CDR3 comprises 15 residues. The CDR3 DNA reads as TGTGCCAGCAGACCACACGCGGGACAGGGCACTGAAGCTTTCTTT. Protein sequence: CASRPHAGQGTEAFF.

This chain uses TRBV5-4 with TRBJ2-1, with unresolved D. Germline loops: CDR1 SGHNT, CDR2 YYREEE (reference sequence). CDR3 size: 13 residues. V was pared by 1 base and J by 5 bases, with 7 bases between. CDR3 region: CASSLTADNEQFF. The CDR3 DNA is TGTGCCAGCAGCTTGACGGCAGACAATGAGCAGTTCTTC.

The count of this clone is one. This sample also contains other DNA sequences that code for the same CDR3. V gene TRBV5-1 combines with J gene TRBJ2-7; the match to TRBD2 covers 7 bases. CDR1 SGHRS and CDR2 YFSETQ come from the germline V gene. The CDR3 has 14 residues. Germline trimming cut 4 bases from V and 2 bases from J; bases unmatched to any gene: 6. DNA of the CDR3: TGCGCCAGCAGCCCTCAGACTAGCACCTACGAGCAGTACTTC. It translates to CASSPQTSTYEQYF.

Only one count was recorded for this clone. The gene calls are TRBV6-1 and TRBJ2-7, with 8 bases matching TRBD1. The germline CDR1 and CDR2 sequences are MNHNS and SASEGT. This CDR3 spans 11 amino acids. With V trimmed by 8 bases and J by 6 bases, 3 bases remained unmatched. The CDR3 is CASGQGFEQYF. The CDR3 DNA is TGTGCCAGCGGACAGGGATTCGAGCAGTACTTC.

The chain employs TRBV6-5 and TRBJ2-7; the match to TRBD1 covers 7 bases. The V segment lost 4 bases and the J segment 4 bases; nucleotides outside the gene matches: 7. The CDR3 is made up of 14 amino acids. The germline gives CDR1 MNHEY, CDR2 SVGAGI. DNA for the CDR3: TGTGCCAGCAGTTTCGCCGACAGGGTTTACGAGCAGTACTTC. Encoded protein: CASSFADRVYEQYF.

The J gene is TRBJ2-3, the V gene TRBV25-1; the match to TRBD2 covers 7 bases. This CDR3 has 14 amino acids. Germline lookup yields CDR1 MGHDK and CDR2 SYGVNS. V was clipped by 5 bases and J by 0 bases; unmatched bases: 2. The CDR3 coding sequence is TGTGCCAGCAGTAATAGCGGGAGCACAGATACGCAGTATTTT. This gives the protein CASSNSGSTDTQYF.

The V gene is TRBV2, the J gene TRBJ1-1; 7 nucleotides match TRBD1. Unmatched junction bases numbered 6, after V lost 6 bases and J lost 8 bases. The CDR3 has 12 residues. Germline V CDR1 and CDR2: SNHLY, FYNNEI. This CDR3 is CASSGDSREAFF. The CDR3 nucleotides read TGTGCCAGCAGCGGGGACAGCCGAGAAGCTTTCTTT.

This clone was found a few times. This sequence joins TRBV20-1 and TRBJ1-2; D possibly corresponds to TRBD1 (5 bases). With 5 bases removed from V and 13 bases from J, the gap between germline ends came to 14 bases. Germline values: CDR1 DFQATT, CDR2 SNEGSKA (reference sequence). The CDR3 has 10 amino acids. CDR3 region: CSAAGTSPTF. For the CDR3, the DNA is TGCAGTGCTGCCGGGACTTCTCCCACCTTC.

In regard to this clone: The same CDR3 can be traced to other DNA sequences in this sample. The chain carries TRBV2 and TRBJ2-7, with unresolved D. CDR1 and CDR2 (germline): SNHLY, FYNNEI. Between the trimmed V and J ends, which lost 6 bases and 0 bases, there was a span of 0 bases. This CDR3 has 10 residues. CDR3: CASSSYEQYF. DNA for the CDR3: TGTGCCAGCAGCTCCTACGAGCAGTACTTC.

This clone has just one count. The rearrangement uses TRBV10-3 and TRBJ2-5, with 7 bases matching TRBD2. Looked up from germline, CDR1 is ENHRY and CDR2 is SYGVKD. The CDR3 spans 12 residues. V lost 8 bases to trimming and J lost 4 bases; unmatched junction nucleotides: 4. CDR3 sequence: CAIGRDLETQYF. CDR3 nucleotides: TGTGCCATCGGGAGGGACCTAGAGACCCAGTACTTC.

V and J are TRBV6-5 and TRBJ2-1; 10 bases agree with TRBD1. Germline CDR1 and CDR2: MNHEY and SVGAGI. V lost 6 bases to trimming and J lost 8 bases; unmatched junction nucleotides: 10. The CDR3 consists of 15 residues. The CDR3 loop is CASRYPGQGSHEQFF. Here the CDR3 DNA reads TGTGCCAGCAGATATCCGGGACAGGGGTCCCATGAGCAGTTCTTC.

The chain carries TRBV7-2 and TRBJ2-1; 14 positions agree with TRBD2. This CDR3 region has 17 residues. Germline assignment: CDR1 SGHTA and CDR2 FQGNSA. Trimming cost V 4 bases and J 4 bases; bases outside gene matches: 6. As DNA, the CDR3 is TGTGCCAGCAGCTCCAGGACTAGCGGGGGGTTTTACAATGAGCAGTTCTTC. Residues: CASSSRTSGGFYNEQFF.

The chain has TRBV6-5 and TRBJ1-2, with D hard to call. The germline V and J ends were trimmed by 6 bases and 2 bases, with 13 bases remaining between them. The CDR3 sequence is 14 residues long. Germline CDR1 and CDR2: MNHEY and SVGAGI. This CDR3 is CASSTAGRNYGYTF. The CDR3 nucleotides read TGTGCCAGCAGCACCGCGGGGAGGAACTATGGCTACACCTTC.

The J gene is TRBJ1-2, the V gene TRBV4-1; 7 bases match TRBD1. Germline lookup yields CDR1 MGHRA and CDR2 YSYEKL. The CDR3 is 17 residues long. V lost 3 bases to trimming and J lost 2 bases; unmatched junction nucleotides: 12. In DNA form, the CDR3 reads TGCGCCAGCAGCCACCCCGGGACAGTCAACGGAAACTATGGCTACACCTTC. Translating it yields CASSHPGTVNGNYGYTF.

V usage is TRBV7-2 and J usage is TRBJ2-7, with D perhaps being TRBD1 or TRBD2 (7 bases each). Germline values: CDR1 SGHTA, CDR2 FQGNSA. V was trimmed by 5 bases and J by 3 bases, leaving 14 bases between them. The CDR3 runs 14 residues. In DNA form, the CDR3 reads TGTGCCAGCAGCCGGGGGGACAGAAACTACGAGCAGTACTTC. This translates into CASSRGDRNYEQYF.

This clone appeared a single time. The CDR3 DNA reads TGTGCCAGCAGTCGTCCAGGGCGAGGTGGCTACACCTTC. As protein: CASSRPGRGGYTF. The chain combines TRBV27 with TRBJ1-2; tentatively, D is TRBD1 (5 bases). CDR1 and CDR2 from the germline V gene are MNHEY and SMNVEV (reference sequence). V lost 5 bases and J 7 bases, leaving 14 bases between the germline ends. The CDR3 extends over 13 amino acids.

Comment on this clone: Other DNA variants within this sample encode the same CDR3. The chain combines TRBV6-5 with TRBJ2-3, with 7 bases identical to TRBD2. Germline V gene data show CDR1 as MNHEY and CDR2 as SVGAGI. Unmatched junction bases numbered 3, after V lost 5 bases and J lost 4 bases. The CDR3 has 13 amino acids. The CDR3 DNA is TGTGCCAGCAGTCCGACTAGCCCAGATACGCAGTATTTT. Translation: CASSPTSPDTQYF.

About this clone: The sample holds other DNA sequences that translate to the same CDR3. The chain couples TRBV18 to TRBJ1-2; the D gene is possibly TRBD1 (5 bases). The V end was cut by 3 bases, the J end by 2 bases, with 7 bases between. Germline CDR1 is KGHSH and CDR2 is LQKENI. This CDR3 contains 13 residues. The CDR3 sequence: CASSPGRNYGYTF. For the CDR3, the DNA is TGTGCCAGCTCACCGGGACGAAACTATGGCTACACCTTC. Drawing the rest from reference TRBV18 and TRBJ1-2, the complete variable domain is NAGVMQNPRHLVRRRGQEARLRCSPMKGHSHVYWYRQLPEEGLKFMVYLQKENIIDESGMPKERFSAEFPKEGPSILRIQQVVRGDSAAYFCASSPGRNYGYTFGSGTRLTVV.

The chain is built from TRBV2 and TRBJ1-6; 9 nucleotides line up with TRBD1. CDR1 is SNHLY, CDR2 FYNNEI, per germline. CDR3 length: 15 residues. The ends lost 4 bases at V and 10 bases at J; junction bases unmatched: 8. CDR3 residues: CASSVGQGSSSPLHF. DNA of the CDR3: TGTGCCAGCAGTGTGGGACAGGGAAGTTCGTCACCCCTCCACTTT.

The V call is TRBV6-1, the J call TRBJ1-4; D gene unclear. CDR3 length equals 14 residues. The V gene lost 1 base and the J gene lost 8 bases, with 11 bases spanning the gap. Germline lookup yields CDR1 MNHNS and CDR2 SASEGT. In DNA, the CDR3 is TGTGCCAGCAGTGAAGTATCCCTTGGAGAAAAACTGTTTTTT. The encoded protein is CASSEVSLGEKLFF.

The chain employs TRBV7-9 and TRBJ2-3, with D possibly matching TRBD1 (6 bases). CDR3 length: 13 amino acids. Germline CDR1 is SEHNR and CDR2 is FQNEAQ (reference sequence). Deletions cut 6 bases from V and 2 bases from J, with 9 bases between. The CDR3 DNA follows: TGTGCCAGCAGAACAGGGTTCACAGATACGCAGTATTTT. It translates to CASRTGFTDTQYF.

In its sample, this clone was seen once. The chain employs TRBV28 and TRBJ2-7; D may be TRBD1 (5 bases). The CDR3 sequence is 11 residues long. Germline V gives CDR1 MDHEN, CDR2 SYDVKM. Trimming cost V 3 bases and J 9 bases, with 9 bases left between them. The CDR3 loop reads CASSLDTGQYF. DNA of the CDR3: TGTGCCAGCAGTTTGGACACCGGGCAGTACTTC.

The table lists this clone with a count of one. Other DNA sequences in the sample encode the same CDR3. The chain recombines TRBV10-3 with TRBJ2-7; D not resolved. V shed 3 bases and J shed 2 bases, with 8 bases lying between them. The germline V gene encodes CDR1 ENHRY and CDR2 SYGVKD. The CDR3 is 13 residues long. CDR3 nucleotides: TGTGCCATCAGTGAAGGCACAACCTACGAGCAGTACTTC. Protein sequence: CAISEGTTYEQYF.